This TCR beta chain was obtained from a study of OX40 agonist ivuxolimab in advanced cancers. Study information: Ivuxolimab was delivered to patients intravenously every 2 weeks at doses spanning 0.01 to 10 mg/kg. Enrollees could have had prior anti-PD-1, anti-PD-L1 or anti-CTLA-4 therapy, which approximately 40% had received. Whole-study findings and limits: What antigens the expanded peripheral T cells recognized was never established.

Using immunoSEQ multiplex PCR, the repertoire was profiled, and TCRdb retains in-frame clones only, with some absent. Among tens of thousands of clones listed, about 88% were seen once. This clone was detected once. Its antigen is unidentified. Germline V gives CDR1 KGHSH, CDR2 LQKENI. The V gene lost 4 bases and the J gene lost 4 bases, with 10 bases spanning the gap. This CDR3 has 13 amino acids. The clonotype comes from an adult with an advanced solid tumor such as melanoma, head and neck, liver or kidney cancer. Sequencing used CD4+ or CD8+ T cells sorted from blood, obtained in a trial of the OX40 agonist ivuxolimab. The chain joins TRBV18 to TRBJ1-1, with D perhaps TRBD1 (5 bases). Here the CDR3 reads CASSQGQGTEAFF. DNA of the CDR3: TGTGCCAGCTCACAGGGCCAGGGCACTGAAGCTTTCTTT.